This TCR beta chain was sequenced for a study of cytomegalovirus exposure and HLA in healthy donors. Study-wide findings and caveats: Presence/absence comparisons presumed near-even sequencing depth among donors.

This PCR relied on a set of 60 Vbeta primers and 13 Jbeta primers. In the original workflow: Some 10 million of 80 million to 85 million unique TCR beta chains were shared, per a later count. Data came from immunoSEQ multiplex PCR; TCRdb stores just in-frame clones and leaves some out. The DNA gave D and trimming, while V, J and clone size come from that table. The sample lists about 92,000 clones; around four fifths were seen once. For this clone: Its matching antigen is unknown.

This clonotype was sampled from a man aged 50 to 59 in good health and CMV-seropositive. Sequencing used PBMCs.

CDR3 residues: CASSLAQGVYGYTF. CDR3 nucleotides: TGCGCCAGCAGCTTGGCGCAGGGTGTATATGGCTACACCTTC. This chain links TRBV5-1 with TRBJ1-2; TRBD1 might be the D (5 bases). Germline V gene sequence: CDR1 SGHRS, CDR2 YFSETQ. The CDR3 loop spans 14 amino acids. V lost 0 bases to trimming and J lost 5 bases, with 11 bases between them.